A single sample is the source of the 18 T cell receptor beta chains below, sequenced in a study of neoadjuvant nivolumab and ipilimumab in lung cancer. Some clones are missing from TCRdb's copy, which holds only in-frame ones; the method was immunoSEQ multiplex PCR. The sample contains about 30,000 clones, 76% of which appear only once. Source: tumor tissue, taken after neoadjuvant nivolumab, alone or with ipilimumab, at or shortly before surgery. The receptors were gathered from an adult with non-small cell lung cancer.

This clone has only a few counts. The CDR3 loop is CASSRRGGGHTQYF. The CDR3 DNA follows: TGTGCCAGCAGTCGCCGGGGGGGCGGTCATACGCAGTATTTT. V is TRBV6-1 and J is TRBJ2-3; 8 bases line up with TRBD2. Germline trimming cut 5 bases from V and 7 bases from J; bases unmatched to any gene: 8. Germline assignment: CDR1 MNHNS and CDR2 SASEGT. CDR3 length: 14 amino acids.

This chain links TRBV7-2 with TRBJ2-1, with a weak D call TRBD2 (6 bases). Germline assignment: CDR1 SGHTA and CDR2 FQGNSA. The CDR3 loop spans 15 amino acids. V lost 6 bases, J lost 4 bases, and 16 bases lay in between. The CDR3 protein is CASSTSGGPYNEQFF. The CDR3 DNA reads TGTGCCAGCAGTACGTCCGGGGGACCTTACAATGAGCAGTTCTTC.

The chain couples TRBV28 to TRBJ2-4; 9 positions match TRBD2. Germline lookup yields CDR1 MDHEN and CDR2 SYDVKM. CDR3 length equals 15 residues. V lost 5 bases and J lost 8; bases outside the gene matches: 10. CDR3 in DNA: TGTGCCAGCAGTCCTAGCGGGGCGAGGGCAGACATTCAGTACTTC. Amino acid sequence: CASSPSGARADIQYF.

This clone was seen just once. The chain couples TRBV11-2 to TRBJ1-1; D uncertain. Germline assignment: CDR1 SGHAT and CDR2 FQNNGV. This CDR3 is 14 amino acids long. The V end was cut by 1 base, the J end by 1 base, with 7 bases between. Here the CDR3 DNA reads TGTGCCAGCAGCTTAGTAGTACAGAACACTGAAGCTTTCTTT. Its translation is CASSLVVQNTEAFF.

The chain joins TRBV29-1 to TRBJ1-1; possibly TRBD1 for D (6 bases). This CDR3 spans 13 amino acids. Per germline, CDR1 SQVTM and CDR2 ANQGSEA. Trimming shortened V by 4 bases and J by 4 bases, and 13 bases separated the two germline ends. CDR3 amino acids: CSVATGRGTEAFF. CDR3 nucleotides: TGCAGCGTTGCCACAGGGAGGGGCACTGAAGCTTTCTTT.

The chain uses TRBV19 and TRBJ1-3; TRBD1 is a possible D gene (6 bases). The germline V gene encodes CDR1 LNHDA and CDR2 SQIVND (reference sequence). This CDR3 has 18 residues. V was pared by 8 bases and J by 2 bases, with 25 bases between. The CDR3 is CASVSGVRSVGAGNTIYF. The CDR3 DNA sequence: TGTGCCAGTGTCTCAGGGGTACGGTCCGTAGGGGCTGGAAACACCATATATTTT.

This rearrangement joins TRBV5-3 to TRBJ1-5, with 11 bases lining up with TRBD1. TRBV5-3 carries the ORF label, with uncertain function. Trimming removed 0 bases from V and 6 bases from J; junction bases left unmatched: 2. The CDR3 is made up of 15 amino acids. The CDR3 region has the DNA TGTGCCAGAAGCTTGGGGACAGGGGGCCGTCAGCCCCAGCATTTT. The encoded protein is CARSLGTGGRQPQHF.

The chain couples TRBV11-2 to TRBJ1-6; D is uncertain. The V end lost 2 bases, the J end lost 9 bases, and 5 bases lay between the germline ends. Germline-derived CDR1 and CDR2 are SGHAT and FQNNGV. This CDR3 spans 12 amino acids. The CDR3 DNA is TGTGCCAGCAGCTTACGCGGTTCACCCCTCCACTTT. This codes for CASSLRGSPLHF.

The gene calls are TRBV28 and TRBJ2-5; maybe TRBD1 (7 bases). V was pared by 0 bases and J by 0 bases, with 11 bases between. Germline loops: CDR1 MDHEN, CDR2 SYDVKM. The CDR3 is 16 residues long. In DNA form, the CDR3 reads TGTGCCAGCAGTTTATGGGGCAGGGGGGACCAAGAGACCCAGTACTTC. Protein: CASSLWGRGDQETQYF.

This clone appeared a single time. The chain couples TRBV18 to TRBJ2-1; 11 nucleotides line up with TRBD2. Germline assignment: CDR1 KGHSH and CDR2 LQKENI. J gave up 6 bases and V 4 bases, and 5 bases lay outside the gene matches. The CDR3 contains 15 residues. CDR3 DNA: TGTGCCAGCTCACTGGGACTAGCGGCAATCAATGAGCAGTTCTTC. It translates to CASSLGLAAINEQFF.

This clone was seen only once. This chain joins TRBV29-1 and TRBJ1-2, with D hard to call. CDR1 and CDR2 (germline): SQVTM, ANQGSEA. The CDR3 spans 13 residues. V was shortened by 2 bases and J by 6 bases, with 13 bases between the two germline ends. DNA of the CDR3: TGCAGCGTTGAAAATCTGGTACGGAATGGCTACACCTTC. It specifies CSVENLVRNGYTF.

The chain recombines TRBV9 with TRBJ2-6; D is uncertain. Germline CDR1 SGDLS, CDR2 YYNGEE. V dropped 4 bases and J dropped 0 bases, with 17 bases sitting between them. The CDR3 consists of 18 residues. Written as DNA, the CDR3 is TGTGCCAGCAGCCCTCAAAGGATTCCTCGCTCTGGGGCCAACGTCCTGACTTTC. It yields the protein CASSPQRIPRSGANVLTF.

Of note for this clone: This same CDR3 is encoded by further DNA sequences in the sample. The chain has TRBV18 and TRBJ1-3; D is ambiguous. This CDR3 region has 12 residues. Trimming removed 3 bases at V and 4 bases at J, with 4 bases between. The germline gives CDR1 KGHSH, CDR2 LQKENI. CDR3: CASSPLGNTIYF. The CDR3 DNA is TGTGCCAGCTCACCCCTGGGAAACACCATATATTTT.

This chain links TRBV4-3 with TRBJ2-1, with 7 nucleotides matching TRBD2. V trimming: 0 bases; J trimming: 6 bases; junction bases outside the gene matches: 5. CDR1 and CDR2 from the germline V gene are LGHNA and YSLEER. The length of the CDR3 is 15 residues. CDR3 DNA: TGCGCCAGCAGCCAAGATGGGGGGGGTCTCAATGAGCAGTTCTTC. Amino acid sequence: CASSQDGGGLNEQFF.

V usage is TRBV2 and J usage is TRBJ2-7, with D unresolved. With 6 bases removed from V and 6 bases from J, the gap between germline ends came to 15 bases. The V gene's germline CDR1 is SNHLY and CDR2 FYNNEI. CDR3 size: 13 residues. The CDR3 sequence is CASSDPPEVEQYF. The CDR3, as DNA: TGTGCCAGCAGCGATCCCCCCGAGGTCGAGCAGTACTTC.

The chain is built from TRBV6-1 and TRBJ1-6; 7 bases agree with TRBD1. Germline V gene data show CDR1 as MNHNS and CDR2 as SASEGT. V lost 7 bases to trimming and J lost 8 bases; unmatched junction nucleotides: 11. This CDR3 is 15 amino acids long. The CDR3 coding sequence is TGTGCCAGCAATCAAGAACAGGGGACGGATTCACCCCTCCACTTT. This translates into CASNQEQGTDSPLHF.

The chain links TRBV5-6 to TRBJ2-5, with D perhaps TRBD1 (6 bases). V was pared by 3 bases and J by 5 bases, with 20 bases between. Looked up from germline, CDR1 is SGHDT and CDR2 is YYEEEE. There are 16 residues in the CDR3. The CDR3 region has the DNA TGTGCCAGCAGCTCCTTACAGGGCCCCTTCGTGGAGACCCAGTACTTC. It codes for CASSSLQGPFVETQYF.

This chain uses TRBV9 with TRBJ2-7; maybe TRBD1 (6 bases). This CDR3 is 12 amino acids long. The V end lost 7 bases, the J end lost 3 bases, and 11 bases lay between the germline ends. Germline V lookup: CDR1 SGDLS, CDR2 YYNGEE. The CDR3 DNA reads TGTGCCAGCGGGGGCCACAACTACGAGCAGTACTTC. Its translation: CASGGHNYEQYF.